This entry lists 25 T cell receptor beta chains sequenced from one sample in a study of CD8 T cells in Susac syndrome (dated by TCRdb to between 2018 and 2021). Receptor amplification or capture employed the immunoSEQ multiplex PCR assay. RNA was extracted using the RNeasy kit, and roughly 0.5 to 1 microgram was reverse transcribed with random hexamers. TCRdb reran the public reads through fastp at Q25 and MiXCR, keeping productive beta chains. Entries that share a CDR3 protein sequence are merged under the most common genes and DNA. This sample lists almost 450,000 distinct CDR3 sequences; approximately 85% were detected once. Approximately 0.11% of the sample is taken by the ten largest. Sequenced sample: CD8+ T cells from PBMCs. These receptors originate from a human donor with multiple sclerosis.

The chain employs TRBV20-1 and TRBJ2-7; a possible D gene is TRBD1 (5 bases). This CDR3 spans 13 amino acids. Germline V lookup: CDR1 DFQATT, CDR2 SNEGSKA (reference sequence). Deletions cut 0 bases from V and 1 base from J, with 7 bases between. The CDR3 sequence: CSARDSGSYEQYF. In DNA form, the CDR3 reads TGCAGTGCTAGAGATTCAGGGTCCTACGAGCAGTACTTC.

The CDR3 here is CASSPPVLAGDQETQYF. The DNA of the CDR3 is TGTGCCAGCAGCCCGCCCGTGCTAGCGGGGGATCAAGAGACCCAGTACTTC. The chain recombines TRBV11-2 with TRBJ2-5, with 10 bases fitting TRBD2. J gave up 2 bases and V 5 bases, and 11 bases lay outside the gene matches. The CDR3 consists of 17 residues. Germline CDR1 reads SGHAT; CDR2 reads FQNNGV.

This chain joins TRBV27 and TRBJ2-2; D might be TRBD1 (6 bases). V gave up 8 bases and J gave up 6 bases, with 16 bases separating them. The CDR3 sequence is 14 residues long. CDR1 MNHEY and CDR2 SMNVEV come from the germline V gene (reference sequence). The CDR3 reads CASLTFQGSGELFF. In nucleotides, the CDR3 is TGTGCCAGCTTAACATTCCAGGGGTCCGGGGAGCTGTTTTTT.

As for this clonotype: It is likely a read error, because the conserved phenylalanine at the end of the CDR3 is missing. The chain links TRBV13 to TRBJ1-5, with D tentatively TRBD1 (6 bases). The germline gives CDR1 PRHDT, CDR2 FYEKMQ (reference sequence). V was trimmed by 2 bases and J by 3 bases, leaving 8 bases between them. The CDR3 is made up of 14 amino acids. The CDR3 spells CASSLQGPNQPQHL. The CDR3 nucleotides read TGTGCCAGCAGCTTACAGGGGCCCAATCAGCCCCAGCATCTT.

Here the CDR3 reads CASSLDVPGELFF. The CDR3 bases are TGTGCCAGCAGTTTAGACGTCCCCGGGGAGCTGTTTTTT. The chain employs TRBV27 and TRBJ2-2, with D unclear. The germline V gene encodes CDR1 MNHEY and CDR2 SMNVEV (reference sequence). This CDR3 contains 13 residues. The V gene lost 2 bases and the J gene lost 6 bases, with 7 bases spanning the gap.

The rearrangement joins TRBV30 to TRBJ2-1; 10 bases align to TRBD2. V dropped 2 bases and J dropped 3; count of bases not matched to a gene: 13. The CDR3 has 18 residues. Germline V gives CDR1 GTSNPN, CDR2 SVGIG (reference sequence). Written as DNA, the CDR3 is TGTGCCTGGAGTCGAACTCTCTCTAGCGGGAGCGTCTACAATGAGCAGTTCTTC. Translated: CAWSRTLSSGSVYNEQFF.

Comment on this clonotype: The CDR3 does not close with the conserved phenylalanine or tryptophan, likely indicating a read error. The chain links TRBV7-8 to TRBJ2-1, with TRBD2 matching over 13 bases. Germline V gives CDR1 SGHVS, CDR2 FQNEAQ. V gave up 7 bases and J gave up 6 bases; unmatched junction bases: 9. The CDR3 is made up of 16 amino acids. The CDR3 region is CASTEGGLAGFNEQFL. CDR3 sequence (DNA): TGTGCCAGCACAGAGGGGGGACTAGCGGGATTCAATGAGCAGTTCCTC.

The chain joins TRBV5-6 to TRBJ2-1; D not certain. V was shortened by 6 bases and J by 9 bases, with 13 bases between the two germline ends. This CDR3 has 12 residues. In germline, CDR1 is SGHDT, CDR2 YYEEEE. The CDR3 spells CASTHTEGEQFF. The CDR3, as DNA: TGTGCCAGCACCCACACTGAAGGTGAGCAGTTCTTC.

The CDR3 loop reads CAWSVKYEQFF. The CDR3 nucleotides read TGTGCCTGGAGTGTAAAGTATGAGCAGTTCTTC. V gene TRBV30 combines with J gene TRBJ2-1; no clear D gene. The CDR3 is made up of 11 amino acids. Trimming took off 0 bases at V and 8 bases at J, with 5 bases between the two ends. From germline, CDR1 is GTSNPN and CDR2 SVGIG (reference sequence).

The chain joins TRBV20-1 to TRBJ2-5, with D tentatively TRBD2 (5 bases). The germline CDR1 and CDR2 sequences are DFQATT and SNEGSKA (reference sequence). With 0 bases removed from V and 3 bases from J, the gap between germline ends came to 20 bases. The CDR3 is made up of 17 amino acids. CDR3: CSARDWTGPSKKETQYF. The DNA of the CDR3 is TGCAGTGCTAGAGATTGGACTGGCCCCTCCAAAAAAGAGACCCAGTACTTC.

The chain links TRBV4-2 to TRBJ2-2; TRBD1 matches at 8 bases. Germline CDR1 and CDR2: LGHNA and YNFKEQ. V lost 0 bases to trimming and J lost 6 bases; unmatched junction nucleotides: 9. The CDR3 spans 17 residues. The CDR3 reads CASSQERRTGMAGELFF. Here the CDR3 DNA reads TGTGCCAGCAGCCAAGAAAGAAGGACAGGGATGGCCGGGGAGCTGTTTTTT.

This chain joins TRBV30 and TRBJ2-1; D call uncertain. Germline V gene lookup returns CDR1 GTSNPN and CDR2 SVGIG (reference sequence). This CDR3 comprises 14 residues. The V and J ends lost 1 base and 1 base respectively, with 8 bases between them. The CDR3 reads CAWSEVGSYNEQFF. The CDR3 DNA reads as TGTGCCTGGAGTGAAGTGGGATCCTACAATGAGCAGTTCTTC.

The chain employs TRBV2 and TRBJ2-2; no definite D call. CDR3 size: 15 residues. Germline V gene lookup returns CDR1 SNHLY and CDR2 FYNNEI. Deletions cut 4 bases from V and 2 bases from J, with 11 bases between. Here the CDR3 DNA reads TGTGCCAGCAGTGTTTTTATGGGCAACACCGGGGAGCTGTTTTTT. It codes for CASSVFMGNTGELFF.

The rearrangement links TRBV6-4 to TRBJ2-1; TRBD2 aligns across 7 bases. The germline gives CDR1 MRHNA, CDR2 SNTAGT. Germline trimming cut 8 bases from V and 7 bases from J; bases unmatched to any gene: 11. This CDR3 has 14 amino acids. The CDR3 is CASSNASGANEQFF. In DNA, the CDR3 is TGTGCCAGCTCGAACGCGAGCGGGGCGAATGAGCAGTTCTTC.

The rearrangement links TRBV20-1 to TRBJ2-7; no clear D. The V end was cut by 2 bases, the J end by 1 base, with 6 bases between. CDR1 and CDR2 from the germline V gene are DFQATT and SNEGSKA (reference sequence). The CDR3 covers 12 residues. CDR3 loop: CSARMESYEQYF. The CDR3 DNA sequence: TGCAGTGCTAGAATGGAGTCCTACGAGCAGTACTTC.

The V call is TRBV5-5, the J call TRBJ2-7, with TRBD1 matching 7 bases. The V gene end was trimmed by 5 bases and the J gene end by 7 bases; junction bases not matched to a gene: 6. The germline CDR1 and CDR2 sequences are SGHKS and YYEKEE (reference sequence). The CDR3 extends over 12 amino acids. Written as DNA, the CDR3 is TGTGCCAGCAGTGGACAGGCTGGAGAGCAGTACTTC. Translating gives CASSGQAGEQYF. The entire variable domain, with the rest obtained from reference TRBV5-5 and TRBJ2-7, is as follows: DAGVTQSPTHLIKTRGQQVTLRCSPISGHKSVSWYQQVLGQGPQFIFQYYEKEERGRGNFPDRFSARQFPNYSSELNVNALLLGDSALYLCASSGQAGEQYFGPGTRLTVT.

V and J are TRBV7-3 and TRBJ2-5; 9 bases map to TRBD1. The CDR3 runs to 15 residues. Germline values: CDR1 SGHTA, CDR2 FQGTGA. V was clipped by 5 bases and J by 5 bases; unmatched bases: 9. CDR3 sequence (DNA): TGTGCCAGCAGCACAGGGGGCGCGGTACTTGAGACCCAGTACTTC. Translating gives CASSTGGAVLETQYF.

This clonotype appeared a few times. The chain links TRBV6-1 to TRBJ2-7; TRBD1 might be the D (6 bases). V lost 1 base, J lost 0 bases, and 10 bases lay in between. Germline V gene lookup returns CDR1 MNHNS and CDR2 SASEGT. This CDR3 is built from 15 residues. In DNA form, the CDR3 reads TGTGCCAGCAGTGAAGGAGGGGGAAGCTCCTACGAGCAGTACTTC. Translating gives CASSEGGGSSYEQYF.

The chain is built from TRBV27 and TRBJ1-5, with D hard to call. The CDR3 consists of 14 residues. Trimming stripped 6 bases from V and 4 bases from J, with 13 bases between. CDR1 and CDR2 (germline): MNHEY, SMNVEV (reference sequence). In DNA, the CDR3 is TGTGCCAGCAGCATCTTTAAGGGAAATCAGCCCCAGCATTTT. Translating it yields CASSIFKGNQPQHF.

The chain recombines TRBV6-1 with TRBJ2-1; D perhaps matches TRBD2 (6 bases). CDR3 length equals 15 residues. The ends were cut back, 3 bases at V and 0 bases at J, with 9 bases in the middle. Germline CDR1 reads MNHNS; CDR2 reads SASEGT. This CDR3 reads CASSDSGLSYNEQFF. As DNA, the CDR3 is TGTGCCAGCAGTGATAGCGGACTCTCCTACAATGAGCAGTTCTTC.

This clonotype was seen a handful of times. The chain couples TRBV12-3 or TRBV12-4 to TRBJ2-7; 8 positions match TRBD1. The junction had 5 bases not matched to a gene; V was cut back by 5 bases and J by 2 bases. CDR3 length equals 14 residues. The CDR3 is CASSPDRGAYEQYF. DNA of the CDR3: TGTGCCAGCAGTCCCGACAGGGGTGCCTACGAGCAGTACTTC.

This clonotype was seen once. CDR3: CASSHEPGRLNEKLFF. Here the CDR3 DNA reads TGCGCCAGCAGCCATGAACCGGGACGGCTGAATGAAAAACTGTTTTTT. The chain combines TRBV4-1 with TRBJ1-4; perhaps TRBD1 as D (5 bases). The germline V gene has CDR1 MGHRA and CDR2 YSYEKL. The V end was cut by 3 bases, the J end by 5 bases, with 16 bases between. This CDR3 spans 16 amino acids.

V gene TRBV11-2 combines with J gene TRBJ1-3; no reliable D call. Germline-derived CDR1 and CDR2 are SGHAT and FQNNGV. This CDR3 comprises 15 residues. Trimming stripped 1 base from V and 2 bases from J, with 9 bases between. The CDR3 spells CASSLVGGAGNTIYF. The CDR3 region has the DNA TGTGCCAGCAGCTTAGTTGGCGGGGCTGGAAACACCATATATTTT.

The chain couples TRBV2 to TRBJ1-5; D uncertain. Germline values: CDR1 SNHLY, CDR2 FYNNEI. Trimming removed 3 bases at V and 6 bases at J, with 9 bases between. The CDR3 runs 13 residues. The CDR3 protein is CASSEGSRQPQHF. The CDR3 DNA sequence: TGTGCCAGCAGTGAGGGGTCGCGTCAGCCCCAGCATTTT. Full variable domain (missing parts from reference TRBV2 and TRBJ1-5): EPEVTQTPSHQVTQMGQEVILRCVPISNHLYFYWYRQILGQKVEFLVSFYNNEISEKSEIFDDQFSVERPDGSNFTLKIRSTKLEDSAMYFCASSEGSRQPQHFGDGTRLSIL.

The chain has TRBV7-9 and TRBJ2-3; TRBD2 aligns across 12 bases. The CDR3 sequence is 17 residues long. J was trimmed by 2 bases and V by 4 bases; bases with no gene match: 7. Germline V gives CDR1 SEHNR, CDR2 FQNEAQ (reference sequence). The CDR3, as DNA: TGTGCCAGCAGCTGGCTAAGGACTAGCGGGACCACAGATACGCAGTATTTT. Translation gives CASSWLRTSGTTDTQYF.